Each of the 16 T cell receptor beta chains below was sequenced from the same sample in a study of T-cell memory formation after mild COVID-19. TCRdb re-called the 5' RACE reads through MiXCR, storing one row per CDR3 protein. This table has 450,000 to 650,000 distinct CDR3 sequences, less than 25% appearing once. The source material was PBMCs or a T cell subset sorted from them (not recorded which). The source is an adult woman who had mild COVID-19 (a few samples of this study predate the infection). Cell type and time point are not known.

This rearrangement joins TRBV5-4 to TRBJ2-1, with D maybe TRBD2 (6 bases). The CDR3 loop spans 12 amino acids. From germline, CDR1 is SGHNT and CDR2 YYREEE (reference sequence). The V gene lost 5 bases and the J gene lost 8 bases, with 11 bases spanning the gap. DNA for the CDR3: TGTGCCAGCAGTCCCTGGGGGGATGAGCAGTTCTTC. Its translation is CASSPWGDEQFF.

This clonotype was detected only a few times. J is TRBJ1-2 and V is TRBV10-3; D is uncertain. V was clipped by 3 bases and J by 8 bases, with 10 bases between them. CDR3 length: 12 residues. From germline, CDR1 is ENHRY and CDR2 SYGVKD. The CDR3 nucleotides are TGTGCCATCAGTGAAACCAGCAACGGCTACACCTTC. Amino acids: CAISETSNGYTF.

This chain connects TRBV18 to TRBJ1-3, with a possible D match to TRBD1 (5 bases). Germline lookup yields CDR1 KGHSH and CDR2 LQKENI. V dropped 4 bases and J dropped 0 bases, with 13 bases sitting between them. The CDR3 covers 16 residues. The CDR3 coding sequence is TGTGCCAGCTCACTTGACGGGGCCCACTCTGGAAACACCATATATTTT. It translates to CASSLDGAHSGNTIYF.

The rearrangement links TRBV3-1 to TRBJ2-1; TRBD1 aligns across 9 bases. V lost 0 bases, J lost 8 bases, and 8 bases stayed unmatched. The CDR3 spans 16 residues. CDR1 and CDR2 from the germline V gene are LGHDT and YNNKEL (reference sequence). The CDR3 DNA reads TGTGCCAGCAGCCAAGATACCACAACAGGGGGCGATGAGCAGTTCTTC. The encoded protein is CASSQDTTTGGDEQFF.

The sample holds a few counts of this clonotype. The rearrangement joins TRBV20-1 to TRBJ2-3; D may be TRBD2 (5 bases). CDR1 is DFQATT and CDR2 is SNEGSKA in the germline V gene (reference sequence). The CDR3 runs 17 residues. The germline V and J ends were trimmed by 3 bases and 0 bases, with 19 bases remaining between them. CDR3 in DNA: TGCAGTGCTAGCCCGTGGGTGTGGAGCGGCAGCACAGATACGCAGTATTTT. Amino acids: CSASPWVWSGSTDTQYF.

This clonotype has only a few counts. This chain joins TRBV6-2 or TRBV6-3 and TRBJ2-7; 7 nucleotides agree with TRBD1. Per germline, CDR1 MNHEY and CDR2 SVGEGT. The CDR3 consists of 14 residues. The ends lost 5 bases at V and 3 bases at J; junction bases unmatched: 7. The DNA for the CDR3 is TGTGCCAGCAGTGACCGGGACAGCAACTACGAGCAGTACTTC. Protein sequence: CASSDRDSNYEQYF.

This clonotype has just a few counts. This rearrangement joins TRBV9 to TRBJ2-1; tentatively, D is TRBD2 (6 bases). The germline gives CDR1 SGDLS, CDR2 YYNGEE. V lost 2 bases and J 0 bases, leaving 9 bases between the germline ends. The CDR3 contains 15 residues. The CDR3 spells CASSVRTISYNEQFF. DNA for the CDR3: TGTGCCAGCAGCGTCCGGACTATCTCCTACAATGAGCAGTTCTTC.

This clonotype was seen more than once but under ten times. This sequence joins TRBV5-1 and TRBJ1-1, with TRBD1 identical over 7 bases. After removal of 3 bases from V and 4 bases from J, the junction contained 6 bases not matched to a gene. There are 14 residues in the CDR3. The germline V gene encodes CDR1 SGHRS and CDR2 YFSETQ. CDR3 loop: CASSSTGQATEAFF. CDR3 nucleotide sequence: TGCGCCAGCAGCTCGACAGGGCAGGCCACTGAAGCTTTCTTT.

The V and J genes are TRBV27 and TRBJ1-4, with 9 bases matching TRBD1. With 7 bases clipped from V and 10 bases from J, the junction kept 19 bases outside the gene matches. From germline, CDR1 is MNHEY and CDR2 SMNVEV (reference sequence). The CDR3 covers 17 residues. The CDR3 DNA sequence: TGTGCCAGCAAGCGGGGACAGGGCCCACAGGGCCTCGGAAAACTGTTTTTT. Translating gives CASKRGQGPQGLGKLFF.

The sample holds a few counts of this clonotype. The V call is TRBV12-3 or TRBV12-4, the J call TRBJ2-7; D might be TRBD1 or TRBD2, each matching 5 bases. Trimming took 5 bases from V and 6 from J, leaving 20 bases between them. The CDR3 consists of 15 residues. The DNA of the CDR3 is TGTGCCAGCAGTCCCTGGGACGACTTTGAGGGCGAGCAGTACTTC. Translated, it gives CASSPWDDFEGEQYF.

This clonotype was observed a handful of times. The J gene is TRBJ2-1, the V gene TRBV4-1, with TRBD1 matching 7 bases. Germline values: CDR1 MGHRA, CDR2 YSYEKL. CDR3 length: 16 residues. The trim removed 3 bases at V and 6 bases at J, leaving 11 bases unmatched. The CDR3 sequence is CASSQTGRPVGNEQFF. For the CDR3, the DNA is TGCGCCAGCAGCCAGACAGGGCGCCCAGTGGGCAATGAGCAGTTCTTC.

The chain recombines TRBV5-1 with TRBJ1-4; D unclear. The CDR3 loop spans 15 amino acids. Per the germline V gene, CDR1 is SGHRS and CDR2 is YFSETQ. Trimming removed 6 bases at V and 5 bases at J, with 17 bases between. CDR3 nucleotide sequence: TGCGCCAGCACCCCCGGACGGACGTCGAATGAAAAACTGTTTTTT. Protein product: CASTPGRTSNEKLFF. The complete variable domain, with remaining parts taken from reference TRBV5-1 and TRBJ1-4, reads KAGVTQTPRYLIKTRGQQVTLSCSPISGHRSVSWYQQTPGQGLQFLFEYFSETQRNKGNFPGRFSGRQFSNSRSEMNVSTLELGDSALYLCASTPGRTSNEKLFFGSGTQLSVL.

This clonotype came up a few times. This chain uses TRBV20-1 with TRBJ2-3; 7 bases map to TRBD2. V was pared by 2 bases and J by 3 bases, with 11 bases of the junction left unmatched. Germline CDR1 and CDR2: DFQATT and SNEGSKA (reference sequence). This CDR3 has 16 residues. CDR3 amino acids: CSARMGGVDGTDTQYF. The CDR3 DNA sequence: TGCAGTGCTAGAATGGGGGGGGTGGACGGGACAGATACGCAGTATTTT.

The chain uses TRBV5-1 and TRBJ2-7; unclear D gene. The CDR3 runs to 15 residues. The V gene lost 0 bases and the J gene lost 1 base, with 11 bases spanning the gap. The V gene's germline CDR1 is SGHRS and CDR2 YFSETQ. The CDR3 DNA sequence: TGCGCCAGCAGCTTGGGGGGTATGTCATCCTACGAGCAGTACTTC. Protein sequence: CASSLGGMSSYEQYF.

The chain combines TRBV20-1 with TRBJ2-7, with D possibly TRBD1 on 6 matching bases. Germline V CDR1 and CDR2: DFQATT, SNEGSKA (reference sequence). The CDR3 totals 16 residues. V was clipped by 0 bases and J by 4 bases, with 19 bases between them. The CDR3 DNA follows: TGCAGTGCTAGAGATCTTAGAACAGGGAACTTGTACGAGCAGTACTTC. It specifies CSARDLRTGNLYEQYF.

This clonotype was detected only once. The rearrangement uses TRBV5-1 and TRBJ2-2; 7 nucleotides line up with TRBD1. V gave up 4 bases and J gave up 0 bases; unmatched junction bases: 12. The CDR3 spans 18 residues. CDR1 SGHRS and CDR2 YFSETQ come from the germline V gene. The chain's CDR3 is CASSKPPGQLTNTGELFF. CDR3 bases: TGCGCCAGCAGCAAACCACCGGGACAGTTAACGAACACCGGGGAGCTGTTTTTT.